This record looks at one TCR beta chain sequence and its context. The germline V gene encodes CDR1 SGDLS and CDR2 YYNGEE. The CDR3 contains 15 residues. V was shortened by 0 bases and J by 0 bases, with 7 bases between the two germline ends. Repertoires were generated with immunoSEQ multiplex PCR, while TCRdb's copy carries only in-frame clones and drops some. The data contain roughly 62,000 clones, 60% to 85% of them singletons. These data originate in a study of radiotherapy plus CTLA-4 blockade in lung cancer. The clonotype comes from a human donor with non-small cell lung cancer who had a complete response to radiotherapy plus ipilimumab. Sequences were derived from peripheral blood, sampled from a patient treated with radiotherapy plus ipilimumab. J is TRBJ2-1 and V is TRBV9; possibly TRBD2 for D (6 bases). CDR3 sequence: CASSVDSGSYNEQFF. CDR3 DNA: TGTGCCAGCAGCGTAGATAGCGGCTCCTACAATGAGCAGTTCTTC.